The 2 T cell receptor beta chains below were found in one sample sequenced in a study of vaccination effects on CD4 cells after COVID-19 (dated by TCRdb to between 2021 and 2024). In the ViraFEST assay, PBMC were stimulated with viral peptide pools, and TCR sequencing was then used to find antigen-specific CD4+ T cell clonotypes based on their expansion. After around 10 days of culture, CD4+ T cells were isolated with the EasySep CD4+ T cell isolation kit. Participants received two doses of either the BNT162b2 or the mRNA-1273 mRNA SARS-CoV-2 vaccine. These TCRs are of unknown antigen specificity. Library method: the immunoSEQ multiplex PCR assay. Not all clones reach the TCRdb copy of this immuneACCESS table, which keeps in-frame sequences only. Checked studies attribute under half of the gap to unresolved V genes and leave the rest unexplained. Present in this sample are tens of thousands of clones, about 80% of which were seen just once. The ten biggest clones cover about 0.91% of the sample.

Sequencing used CD4+ T cells from PBMCs cultured with HCoV-OC43 spike peptides, obtained after COVID-19 vaccination. The label giving this sample's cell subset or site can be read as: HCoV-OC43 spike overlapping peptide pool stimulation. The receptors derive from a human donor who received a COVID-19 vaccine.

V usage is TRBV28 and J usage is TRBJ2-3; the D gene could be TRBD1 or TRBD2 (5 bases each). Per the germline V gene, CDR1 is MDHEN and CDR2 is SYDVKM. The CDR3 totals 13 residues. V lost 6 bases, J lost 5 bases, and 12 bases lay in between. The CDR3 sequence: CASSRDAVDTQYF. CDR3 nucleotide sequence: TGTGCCAGCAGCCGGGACGCGGTAGATACGCAGTATTTT.

J is TRBJ1-4 and V is TRBV5-1; D might be TRBD1 (5 bases). Per germline, CDR1 SGHRS and CDR2 YFSETQ. This CDR3 has 14 residues. V dropped 4 bases and J dropped 5 bases, with 12 bases sitting between them. CDR3 bases: TGCGCCAGCAGCCTGGGACGGGAGAATGAAAAACTGTTTTTT. Protein sequence: CASSLGRENEKLFF.